The 24 T cell receptor beta chains below come from one sample, sequenced in a study of metastatic and nonmetastatic thyroid tumors. None of the patients had undergone any treatment ahead of thyroid surgery. TCRdb re-called clones via MiXCR from the PCR reads. The sample consists of under 6,000 clones, around 30% of them appearing once. The sample comprised adjacent normal tissue. The source of these receptors is a female donor with papillary thyroid cancer or a benign thyroid nodule (not recorded which). Some clones in this sample may be carry-over from other donors' samples.

This clone was picked up a small number of times. This rearrangement joins TRBV6-5 to TRBJ2-1; weak D call: TRBD1 (6 bases). V lost 2 bases and J 9 bases, leaving 8 bases between the germline ends. CDR3 length: 12 amino acids. Looked up from germline, CDR1 is MNHEY and CDR2 is SVGAGI. CDR3 sequence: CASSYVRGEQFF. CDR3 DNA: TGTGCCAGCAGTTACGTCAGGGGTGAGCAGTTCTTC.

This chain links TRBV6-5 with TRBJ1-1; D gene unclear. The CDR3 extends over 14 amino acids. Germline V gene sequence: CDR1 MNHEY, CDR2 SVGAGI. V lost 0 bases and J lost 0, with 5 bases in between. The CDR3 nucleotides read TGTGCCAGCAGTTACTCGGACTTGAACACTGAAGCTTTCTTT. Its protein is CASSYSDLNTEAFF.

The genes are TRBV7-3 and TRBJ1-3; D gene unclear. The CDR3 spans 15 residues. Germline V lookup: CDR1 SGHTA, CDR2 FQGTGA. Deletions cut 2 bases from V and 4 bases from J, with 12 bases between. The DNA of the CDR3 is TGTGCCAGCAGCTTATCAGGAGGGTTCGGAAACACCATATATTTT. The encoded protein is CASSLSGGFGNTIYF.

By proportion, this clone is medium-sized. Other DNA sequences in the sample encode the same CDR3. CDR3 bases: TGCGCCAGCACTCGAGGTGGGGGGCCCTACGAGCAGTACTTC. This encodes CASTRGGGPYEQYF. The V and J genes are TRBV5-1 and TRBJ2-7; D tentatively reads TRBD1 or TRBD2 (6 bases each). The CDR3 is made up of 14 amino acids. Trimming removed 6 bases from V and 2 bases from J, with 15 bases in between. Germline V lookup: CDR1 SGHRS, CDR2 YFSETQ.

The chain links TRBV2 to TRBJ2-7, with D perhaps matching TRBD2 (6 bases). Trimming shortened V by 4 bases and J by 0 bases, and 19 bases separated the two germline ends. Germline assignment: CDR1 SNHLY and CDR2 FYNNEI. The CDR3 covers 17 residues. The CDR3 loop is CASSAPLGGASSYEQYF. The CDR3 nucleotides are TGTGCCAGCAGTGCCCCCCTCGGAGGGGCGAGCTCCTACGAGCAGTACTTC.

V usage is TRBV7-6 and J usage is TRBJ1-4; tentative D call: TRBD1 (5 bases). V lost 5 bases, J lost 6 bases, and 13 bases lay in between. The germline CDR1 and CDR2 sequences are SGHVS and FNYEAQ. The CDR3 length is 14 residues. For the CDR3, the DNA is TGTGCCAGCAGCCCCACGGGCAGGGATGAAAAACTGTTTTTT. It translates to CASSPTGRDEKLFF. Combining the CDR3 with reference TRBV7-6 and TRBJ1-4 gives the whole variable domain GAGVSQSPRYKVTKRGQDVALRCDPISGHVSLYWYRQALGQGPEFLTYFNYEAQQDKSGLPNDRFSAERPEGSISTLTIQRTEQRDSAMYRCASSPTGRDEKLFFGSGTQLSVL.

The chain links TRBV6-6 to TRBJ2-4, with a possible D match to TRBD1 (5 bases). This CDR3 has 18 residues. Germline CDR1 reads MNHNY; CDR2 reads SVGAGI (reference sequence). Trimming shortened V by 2 bases and J by 5 bases, and 22 bases separated the two germline ends. The CDR3 sequence is CASSYGAPGWLGENIQYF. CDR3 in DNA: TGTGCCAGCAGTTACGGGGCACCAGGGTGGTTAGGGGAAAACATTCAGTACTTC.

This chain uses TRBV6-1 with TRBJ2-2, with 7 nucleotides matching TRBD1. Germline V CDR1 and CDR2: MNHNS, SASEGT. This CDR3 spans 13 amino acids. The ends lost 11 bases at V and 5 bases at J; junction bases unmatched: 8. The CDR3 here is CAVQGTLTGELFF. The CDR3 DNA reads TGTGCCGTACAGGGGACCTTAACCGGGGAGCTGTTTTTT.

Many counts were recorded for this clone. The chain recombines TRBV4-1 with TRBJ2-5; the match to TRBD2 covers 7 bases. The germline V gene encodes CDR1 MGHRA and CDR2 YSYEKL. Losses at the gene ends were 1 base for V and 5 bases for J; bases not matched to a gene: 7. The CDR3 totals 15 residues. In DNA, the CDR3 is TGCGCCAGCAGCCAAGGGCCCAGGACTAGGGAGACCCAGTACTTC. It translates to CASSQGPRTRETQYF.

There are a few counts of this clone. The genes are TRBV7-8 and TRBJ2-3, with D perhaps TRBD1 or TRBD2 (5 bases each). The CDR3 has 13 residues. V lost 3 bases and J 4 bases, leaving 8 bases between the germline ends. In germline, CDR1 is SGHVS, CDR2 FQNEAQ. The CDR3 DNA reads TGTGCCAGCAGCTTGCAGGGACCAGATACGCAGTATTTT. This codes for CASSLQGPDTQYF.

J is TRBJ2-5 and V is TRBV7-2; TRBD2 matches at 13 bases. CDR3 size: 15 residues. Germline-derived CDR1 and CDR2 are SGHTA and FQGNSA. J was trimmed by 5 bases and V by 8 bases; bases with no gene match: 8. The CDR3 is CASVRTSGRRETQYF. In DNA form, the CDR3 reads TGTGCCAGCGTTCGGACTAGCGGGAGACGGGAGACCCAGTACTTC.

There are a few counts of this clone. The chain combines TRBV28 with TRBJ1-1; no firm D call. The CDR3 runs 12 residues. V shed 4 bases and J shed 7 bases, with 10 bases lying between them. The germline V gene encodes CDR1 MDHEN and CDR2 SYDVKM. This chain's CDR3 is CASSSYGVEAFF. CDR3 coding DNA: TGTGCCAGCAGTTCTTACGGGGTTGAAGCTTTCTTT.

CDR3 region: CASSLTPLREQYF. DNA of the CDR3: TGTGCCAGCAGTTTGACCCCCCTTCGCGAGCAGTACTTC. The chain has TRBV27 and TRBJ2-7; D is ambiguous. This CDR3 contains 13 residues. The V gene lost 3 bases and the J gene lost 6 bases, with 12 bases spanning the gap. The germline V gene encodes CDR1 MNHEY and CDR2 SMNVEV (reference sequence).

The chain couples TRBV5-1 to TRBJ2-3; 12 bases are shared with TRBD2. Germline CDR1 is SGHRS and CDR2 is YFSETQ. The trim removed 5 bases at V and 0 bases at J, leaving 7 bases unmatched. CDR3 length: 17 residues. This chain's CDR3 is CASSLGLAGPSTDTQYF. The DNA for the CDR3 is TGCGCCAGCAGTCTTGGACTAGCGGGGCCTAGCACAGATACGCAGTATTTT.

This clone qualifies as medium-sized. V usage is TRBV20-1 and J usage is TRBJ2-7, with D uncertain. V was cut by 1 base and J by 2 bases, with 3 bases left in between. Germline V lookup: CDR1 DFQATT, CDR2 SNEGSKA (reference sequence). This CDR3 has 11 amino acids. The CDR3 nucleotides read TGCAGTGCTAGAGGGACCTACGAGCAGTACTTC. This gives the protein CSARGTYEQYF.

In its sample, this clone was seen once. This chain joins TRBV7-9 and TRBJ2-7, with 8 positions matching TRBD1. After removal of 5 bases from V and 2 bases from J, the junction contained 5 bases not matched to a gene. Germline V gene sequence: CDR1 SEHNR, CDR2 FQNEAQ (reference sequence). This CDR3 is 14 amino acids long. This CDR3 is CASSPGQDAYEQYF. In DNA, the CDR3 is TGTGCCAGCAGCCCGGGACAGGACGCCTACGAGCAGTACTTC. Supplemented by reference TRBV7-9 and TRBJ2-7, the full variable domain reads DTGVSQNPRHKITKRGQNVTFRCDPISEHNRLYWYRQTLGQGPEFLTYFQNEAQLEKSRLLSDRFSAERPKGSFSTLEIQRTEQGDSAMYLCASSPGQDAYEQYFGPGTRLTVT.

This clone came up once. The chain recombines TRBV20-1 with TRBJ2-7; weak D call: TRBD2 (5 bases). CDR1 and CDR2 from the germline V gene are DFQATT and SNEGSKA (reference sequence). The CDR3 is made up of 13 amino acids. Trimming removed 4 bases at V and 4 bases at J, with 14 bases between. Here the CDR3 reads CSATRKEEYEQYF. The DNA of the CDR3 is TGCAGTGCTACAAGAAAGGAGGAGTACGAGCAGTACTTC.

The genes are TRBV7-2 and TRBJ1-1, with D possibly being TRBD1 (6 bases). V shed 6 bases and J shed 1 base, with 9 bases lying between them. Germline CDR1 and CDR2: SGHTA and FQGNSA. The CDR3 extends over 13 amino acids. The DNA of the CDR3 is TGTGCCAGCAGTGGACAGCCGAACACTGAAGCTTTCTTT. It specifies CASSGQPNTEAFF.

The rearrangement links TRBV7-2 to TRBJ2-7, with 7 nucleotides matching TRBD1. The CDR3 covers 17 residues. Germline trimming cut 1 base from V and 0 bases from J; bases unmatched to any gene: 9. CDR1 and CDR2 from the germline V gene are SGHTA and FQGNSA. The DNA of the CDR3 is TGTGCCAGCAGCTTAGGGCCTTGGGGACAGACCTCCTACGAGCAGTACTTC. It specifies CASSLGPWGQTSYEQYF.

The chain carries TRBV5-1 and TRBJ2-1, with TRBD2 matching over 14 bases. The length of the CDR3 is 12 residues. Germline CDR1 reads SGHRS; CDR2 reads YFSETQ. V lost 3 bases to trimming and J lost 14 bases; unmatched junction nucleotides: 1. The CDR3 reads CASSWTSGRKFF. CDR3 bases: TGCGCCAGCAGCTGGACTAGCGGGAGGAAGTTCTTC.

The gene calls are TRBV20-1 and TRBJ2-1, with 7 nucleotides matching TRBD2. Germline assignment: CDR1 DFQATT and CDR2 SNEGSKA (reference sequence). The CDR3 sequence is 15 residues long. Unmatched junction bases numbered 10, after V lost 1 base and J lost 7 bases. CDR3 bases: TGCAGTGCTAGAGTCCCCGGACTAGGGGCAAATGAGCAGTTCTTC. Translation gives CSARVPGLGANEQFF.

This clone is classed as medium-sized (0.01 to 0.1%). V gene TRBV4-2 combines with J gene TRBJ1-1, with D perhaps TRBD1 (5 bases). This CDR3 contains 13 residues. The germline CDR1 and CDR2 sequences are LGHNA and YNFKEQ. V lost 3 bases to trimming and J lost 4 bases, with 9 bases between them. The CDR3 protein is CASSQGVVTEAFF. The CDR3 DNA follows: TGTGCCAGCAGCCAGGGGGTGGTCACTGAAGCTTTCTTT.

This clone occurred a few times. This rearrangement joins TRBV9 to TRBJ2-3; D not resolved. Germline V gene sequence: CDR1 SGDLS, CDR2 YYNGEE. This CDR3 spans 17 amino acids. Trimming removed 0 bases at V and 1 base at J, with 15 bases between. The CDR3 region is CASSVATRLDGTDTQYF. CDR3 nucleotides: TGTGCCAGCAGCGTAGCGACTCGCTTAGATGGCACAGATACGCAGTATTTT.

This clone was recorded only once. This rearrangement joins TRBV20-1 to TRBJ2-1; 8 bases align to TRBD2. The V gene end was trimmed by 1 base and the J gene end by 0 bases; junction bases not matched to a gene: 11. This CDR3 contains 18 residues. The germline gives CDR1 DFQATT, CDR2 SNEGSKA (reference sequence). The CDR3 loop is CSARGDSGTPSSYNEQFF. CDR3 bases: TGCAGTGCTAGAGGAGATAGCGGGACTCCTAGCTCCTACAATGAGCAGTTCTTC.